The present T cell receptor beta chain was sequenced within a study of T cells after yellow fever vaccination. As TCR cDNA was made by 5'RACE template switching, a universal primer site and UMIs were added. A single record per CDR3 protein comes from TCRdb applying MiXCR to the 5' RACE reads. The top ten hold roughly an eighth of the sample, which has some 560,000 distinct CDR3 sequences, under 25% seen once. This clonotype has more than one count but fewer than ten. This CDR3 contains 16 residues. The V and J ends lost 5 bases and 3 bases, in that order; junction bases with no gene match: 6. Per the germline V gene, CDR1 is SGHDT and CDR2 is YYEEEE.

The chain has TRBV5-6 and TRBJ2-2, with 11 bases lining up with TRBD2. The sample here was PBMCs, taken 15 days after the yellow fever booster vaccination. The source of this sequence is a man aged 25-45 years who received the YFV17D yellow fever vaccine. The CDR3 loop is CASSRILAGDTGELFF. In DNA, the CDR3 is TGTGCCAGCAGTCGTATACTAGCGGGAGACACCGGGGAGCTGTTTTTT. Full variable domain (missing parts from reference TRBV5-6 and TRBJ2-2): DAGVTQSPTHLIKTRGQQVTLRCSPKSGHDTVSWYQQALGQGPQFIFQYYEEEERQRGNFPDRFSGHQFPNYSSELNVNALLLGDSALYLCASSRILAGDTGELFFGEGSRLTVL.